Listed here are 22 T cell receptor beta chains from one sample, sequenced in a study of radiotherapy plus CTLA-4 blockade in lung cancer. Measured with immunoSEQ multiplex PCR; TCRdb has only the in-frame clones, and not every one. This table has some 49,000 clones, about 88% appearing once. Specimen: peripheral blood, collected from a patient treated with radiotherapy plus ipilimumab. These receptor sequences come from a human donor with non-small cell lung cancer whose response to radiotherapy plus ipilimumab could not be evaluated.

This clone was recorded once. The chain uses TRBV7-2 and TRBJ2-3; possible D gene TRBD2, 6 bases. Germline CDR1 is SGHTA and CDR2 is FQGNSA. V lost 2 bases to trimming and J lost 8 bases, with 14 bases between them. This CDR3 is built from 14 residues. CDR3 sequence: CASSLSTDYGTQYF. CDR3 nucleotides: TGTGCCAGCAGCTTAAGTACGGACTACGGTACGCAGTATTTT. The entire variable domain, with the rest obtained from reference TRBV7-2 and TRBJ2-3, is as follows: GAGVSQSPSNKVTEKGKDVELRCDPISGHTALYWYRQSLGQGLEFLIYFQGNSAPDKSGLPSDRFSAERTGGSVSTLTIQRTQQEDSAVYLCASSLSTDYGTQYFGPGTRLTVL.

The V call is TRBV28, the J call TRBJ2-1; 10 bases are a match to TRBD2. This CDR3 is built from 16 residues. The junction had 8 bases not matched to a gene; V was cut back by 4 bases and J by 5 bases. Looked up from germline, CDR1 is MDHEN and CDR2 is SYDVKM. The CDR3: CASSSLILAGHNEQFF. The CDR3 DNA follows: TGTGCCAGCAGTTCCCTTATACTAGCGGGACACAATGAGCAGTTCTTC. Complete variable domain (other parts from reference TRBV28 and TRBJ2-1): DVKVTQSSRYLVKRTGEKVFLECVQDMDHENMFWYRQDPGLGLRLIYFSYDVKMKEKGDIPEGYSVSREKKERFSLILESASTNQTSMYLCASSSLILAGHNEQFFGPGTRLTVL.

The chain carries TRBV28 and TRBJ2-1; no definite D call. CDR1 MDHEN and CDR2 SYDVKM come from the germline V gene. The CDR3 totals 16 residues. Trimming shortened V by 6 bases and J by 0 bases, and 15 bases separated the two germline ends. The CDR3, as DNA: TGTGCCAGCAGCGACCGACTCGATACCTCCTACAATGAGCAGTTCTTC. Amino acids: CASSDRLDTSYNEQFF.

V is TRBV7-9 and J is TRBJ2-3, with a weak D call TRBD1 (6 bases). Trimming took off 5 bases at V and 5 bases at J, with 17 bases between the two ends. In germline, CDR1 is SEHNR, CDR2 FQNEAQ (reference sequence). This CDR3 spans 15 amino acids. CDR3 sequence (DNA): TGTGCCAGCAGCGAGTCCCCAGGGGACGGAGATACGCAGTATTTT. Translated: CASSESPGDGDTQYF.

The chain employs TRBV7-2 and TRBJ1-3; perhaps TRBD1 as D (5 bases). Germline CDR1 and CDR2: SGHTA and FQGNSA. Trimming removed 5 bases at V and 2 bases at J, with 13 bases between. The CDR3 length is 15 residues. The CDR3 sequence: CASSVTGYTGNTIYF. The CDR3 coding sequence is TGTGCCAGCAGCGTAACAGGCTATACTGGAAACACCATATATTTT. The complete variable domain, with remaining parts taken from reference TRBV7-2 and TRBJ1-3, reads GAGVSQSPSNKVTEKGKDVELRCDPISGHTALYWYRQSLGQGLEFLIYFQGNSAPDKSGLPSDRFSAERTGGSVSTLTIQRTQQEDSAVYLCASSVTGYTGNTIYFGEGSWLTVV.

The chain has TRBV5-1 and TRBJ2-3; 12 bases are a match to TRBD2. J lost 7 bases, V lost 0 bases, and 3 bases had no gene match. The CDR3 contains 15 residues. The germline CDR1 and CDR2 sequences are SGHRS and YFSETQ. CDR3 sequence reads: CASSLGLAGAYTQYF. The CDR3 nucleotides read TGCGCCAGCAGCTTGGGACTAGCGGGAGCATATACGCAGTATTTT.

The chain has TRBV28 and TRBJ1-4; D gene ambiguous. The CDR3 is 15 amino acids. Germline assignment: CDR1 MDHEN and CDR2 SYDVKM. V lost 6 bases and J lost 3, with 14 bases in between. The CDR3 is CASSSTRGSNEKLFF. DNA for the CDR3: TGTGCCAGCAGCTCTACCCGGGGATCTAATGAAAAACTGTTTTTT. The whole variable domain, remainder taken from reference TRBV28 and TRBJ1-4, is DVKVTQSSRYLVKRTGEKVFLECVQDMDHENMFWYRQDPGLGLRLIYFSYDVKMKEKGDIPEGYSVSREKKERFSLILESASTNQTSMYLCASSSTRGSNEKLFFGSGTQLSVL.

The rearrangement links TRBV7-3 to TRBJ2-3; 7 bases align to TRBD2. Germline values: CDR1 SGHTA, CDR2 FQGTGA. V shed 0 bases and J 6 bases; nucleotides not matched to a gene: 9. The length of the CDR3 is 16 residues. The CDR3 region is CASSLTGRRGGDTQYF. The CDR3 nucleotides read TGTGCCAGCAGCTTAACAGGGAGGCGGGGAGGGGATACGCAGTATTTT.

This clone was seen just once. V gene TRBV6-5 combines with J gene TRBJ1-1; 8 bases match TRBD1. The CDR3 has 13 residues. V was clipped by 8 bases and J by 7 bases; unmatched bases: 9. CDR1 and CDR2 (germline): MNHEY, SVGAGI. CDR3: CASWPAGGFEAFF. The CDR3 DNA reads TGTGCCAGCTGGCCGGCAGGGGGCTTTGAAGCTTTCTTT.

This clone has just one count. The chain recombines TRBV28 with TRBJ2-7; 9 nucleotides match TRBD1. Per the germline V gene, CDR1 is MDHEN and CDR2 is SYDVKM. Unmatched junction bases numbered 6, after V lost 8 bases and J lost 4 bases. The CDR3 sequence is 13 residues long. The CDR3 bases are TGTGCCAGCGGACAGGGGACCTCTTACGAGCAGTACTTC. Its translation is CASGQGTSYEQYF.

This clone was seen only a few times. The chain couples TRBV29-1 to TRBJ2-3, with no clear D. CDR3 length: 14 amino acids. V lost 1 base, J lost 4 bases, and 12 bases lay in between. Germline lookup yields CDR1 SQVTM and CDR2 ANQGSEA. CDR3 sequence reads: CSVEAVAQPDTQYF. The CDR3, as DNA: TGCAGCGTTGAAGCGGTAGCCCAGCCAGATACGCAGTATTTT.

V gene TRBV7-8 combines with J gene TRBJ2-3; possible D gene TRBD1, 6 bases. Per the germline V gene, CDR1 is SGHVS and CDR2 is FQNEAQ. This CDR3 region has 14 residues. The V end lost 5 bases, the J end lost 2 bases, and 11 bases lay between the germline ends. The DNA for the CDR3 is TGTGCCAGCAGCCCACAGGGCCACACAGATACGCAGTATTTT. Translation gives CASSPQGHTDTQYF. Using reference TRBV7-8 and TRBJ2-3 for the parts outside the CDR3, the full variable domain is GAGVSQSPRYKVAKRGQDVALRCDPISGHVSLFWYQQALGQGPEFLTYFQNEAQLDKSGLPSDRFFAERPEGSVSTLKIQRTQQEDSAVYLCASSPQGHTDTQYFGPGTRLTVL.

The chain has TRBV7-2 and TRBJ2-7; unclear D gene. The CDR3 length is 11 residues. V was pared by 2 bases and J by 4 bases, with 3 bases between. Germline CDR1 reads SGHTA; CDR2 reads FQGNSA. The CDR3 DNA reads TGTGCCAGCAGCTTAACATACGAGCAGTACTTC. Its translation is CASSLTYEQYF.

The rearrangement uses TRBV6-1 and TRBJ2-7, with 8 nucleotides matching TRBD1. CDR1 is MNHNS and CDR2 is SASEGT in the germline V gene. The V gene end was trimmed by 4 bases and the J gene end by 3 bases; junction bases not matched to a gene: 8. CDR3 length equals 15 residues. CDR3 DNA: TGTGCCAGCAGTGCCCGGGACAGGCAGTACTACGAGCAGTACTTC. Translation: CASSARDRQYYEQYF.

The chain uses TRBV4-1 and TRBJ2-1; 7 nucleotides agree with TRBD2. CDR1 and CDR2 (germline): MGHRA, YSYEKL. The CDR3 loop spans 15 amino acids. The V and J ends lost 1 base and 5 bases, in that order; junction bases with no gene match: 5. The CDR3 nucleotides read TGCGCCAGCAGCCAAGGTCAGCTAGCGGACAATGAGCAGTTCTTC. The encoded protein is CASSQGQLADNEQFF.

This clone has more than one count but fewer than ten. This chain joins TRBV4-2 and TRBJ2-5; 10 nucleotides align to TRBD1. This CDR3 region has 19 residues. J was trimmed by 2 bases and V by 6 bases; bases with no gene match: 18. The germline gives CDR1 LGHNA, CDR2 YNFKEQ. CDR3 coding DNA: TGTGCCAGCAGTCGAGAAGGGCCGGGACAGGGGTTCCAACAAGAGACCCAGTACTTC. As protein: CASSREGPGQGFQQETQYF.

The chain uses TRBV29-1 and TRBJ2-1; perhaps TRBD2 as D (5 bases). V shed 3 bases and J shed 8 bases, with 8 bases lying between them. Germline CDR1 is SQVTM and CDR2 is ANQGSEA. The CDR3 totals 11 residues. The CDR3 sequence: CSVDRGYEQFF. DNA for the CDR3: TGCAGCGTTGACCGGGGATATGAGCAGTTCTTC.

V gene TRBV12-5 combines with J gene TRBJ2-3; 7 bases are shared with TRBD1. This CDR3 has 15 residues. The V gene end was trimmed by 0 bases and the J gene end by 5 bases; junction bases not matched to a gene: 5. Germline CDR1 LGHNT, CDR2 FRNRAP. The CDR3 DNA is TGTGCTAGTGGTTTGGTACAAGGGGGCTTAGATACGCAGTATTTT. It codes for CASGLVQGGLDTQYF.

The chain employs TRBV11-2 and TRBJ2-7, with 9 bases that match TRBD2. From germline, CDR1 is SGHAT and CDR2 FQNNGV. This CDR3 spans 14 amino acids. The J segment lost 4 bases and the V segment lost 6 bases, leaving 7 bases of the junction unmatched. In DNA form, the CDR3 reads TGTGCCAGCAGAACCATAGCGGGAGCGTACGAGCAGTACTTC. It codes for CASRTIAGAYEQYF.

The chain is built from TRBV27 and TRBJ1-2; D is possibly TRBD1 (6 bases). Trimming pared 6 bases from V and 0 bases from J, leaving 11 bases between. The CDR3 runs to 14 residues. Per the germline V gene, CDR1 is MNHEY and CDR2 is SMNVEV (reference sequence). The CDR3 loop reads CASSPDSANYGYTF. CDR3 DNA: TGTGCCAGCAGCCCGGACAGTGCTAACTATGGCTACACCTTC.

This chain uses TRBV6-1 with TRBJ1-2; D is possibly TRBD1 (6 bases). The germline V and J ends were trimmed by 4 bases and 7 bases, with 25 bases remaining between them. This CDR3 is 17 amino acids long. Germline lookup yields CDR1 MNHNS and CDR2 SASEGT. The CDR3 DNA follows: TGTGCCAGCAGTGTCACCGGGACAAGTCTAACTGCGGGTGGCTACACCTTC. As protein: CASSVTGTSLTAGGYTF.

In DNA form, the CDR3 reads TGTGCCAGCACCACGGTAAACACCATATATTTT. Translation gives CASTTVNTIYF. The chain uses TRBV2 and TRBJ1-3, with D unclear. This CDR3 is built from 11 residues. In germline, CDR1 is SNHLY, CDR2 FYNNEI. The V and J ends lost 7 bases and 6 bases respectively, with 7 bases between them.